This T cell receptor (beta chain) was found in a study of T cells in localized non-small cell lung cancer. The method was immunoSEQ multiplex PCR; TCRdb's version includes in-frame clones alone and lacks a portion of them. The table lists approximately 1,500 clones, 22% of them singletons. The CDR3 spans 15 residues. Trimming cost V 3 bases and J 7 bases; bases outside gene matches: 8. Germline loops: CDR1 SGHNT, CDR2 YENEEA. The study's findings and limits: Median about 56 top-100 tumor clones were shared with paired adjacent lung.

Regarding this clone: The antigen is undetermined.

The material sequenced was normal lung tissue next to the tumor, taken before any cancer treatment. The clonotype originates from a female donor aged 60 or older with stage I squamous cell lung carcinoma. The chain couples TRBV11-3 to TRBJ2-1; 8 bases agree with TRBD2. CDR3 nucleotide sequence: TGTGCCAGCAGCTTCCTCCGAGGCGGGGGGAATGAGCAGTTCTTC. Protein sequence: CASSFLRGGGNEQFF.